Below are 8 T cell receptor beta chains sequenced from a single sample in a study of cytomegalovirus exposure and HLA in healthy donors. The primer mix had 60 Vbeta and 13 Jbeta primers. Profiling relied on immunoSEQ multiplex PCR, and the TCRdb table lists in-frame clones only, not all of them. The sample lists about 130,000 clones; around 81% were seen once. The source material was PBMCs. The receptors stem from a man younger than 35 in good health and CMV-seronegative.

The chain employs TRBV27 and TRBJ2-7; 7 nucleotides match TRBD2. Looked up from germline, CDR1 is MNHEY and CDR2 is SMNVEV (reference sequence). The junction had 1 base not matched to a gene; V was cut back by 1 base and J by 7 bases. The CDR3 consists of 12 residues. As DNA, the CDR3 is TGTGCCAGCAGTTTATGGGGGGGGGAGCAGTACTTC. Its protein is CASSLWGGEQYF.

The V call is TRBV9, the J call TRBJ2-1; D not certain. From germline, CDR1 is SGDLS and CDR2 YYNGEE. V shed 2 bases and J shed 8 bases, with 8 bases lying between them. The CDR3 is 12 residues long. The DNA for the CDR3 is TGTGCCAGCAGCGTCATGGGCGATGAGCAGTTCTTC. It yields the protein CASSVMGDEQFF.

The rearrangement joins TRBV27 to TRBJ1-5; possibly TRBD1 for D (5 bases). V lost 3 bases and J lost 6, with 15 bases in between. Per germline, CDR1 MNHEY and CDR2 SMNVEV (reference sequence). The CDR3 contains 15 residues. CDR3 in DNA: TGTGCCAGCAGTTTGAACAGGCAGGAAAGTCAGCCCCAGCATTTT. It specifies CASSLNRQESQPQHF.

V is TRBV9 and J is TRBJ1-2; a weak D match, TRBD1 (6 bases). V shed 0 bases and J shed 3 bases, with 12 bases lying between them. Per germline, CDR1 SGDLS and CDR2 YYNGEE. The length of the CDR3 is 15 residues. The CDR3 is CASSVAAQGYYGYTF. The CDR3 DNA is TGTGCCAGCAGCGTAGCGGCGCAGGGGTACTATGGCTACACCTTC.

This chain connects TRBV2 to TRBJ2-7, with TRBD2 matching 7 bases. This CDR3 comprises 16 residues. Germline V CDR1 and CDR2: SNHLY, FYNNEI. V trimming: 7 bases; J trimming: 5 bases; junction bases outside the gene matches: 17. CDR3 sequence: CASMPFGTTERDEQYF. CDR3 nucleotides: TGTGCCAGCATGCCCTTCGGGACTACCGAAAGGGACGAGCAGTACTTC.

In DNA, the CDR3 is TGTGCCAGCACTTTTTGGGGGACAGATAATTCACCCCTCCACTTT. Amino acids: CASTFWGTDNSPLHF. This rearrangement joins TRBV27 to TRBJ1-6; TRBD1 matches 7 bases. After removal of 7 bases from V and 5 bases from J, the junction contained 8 bases not matched to a gene. Germline loops: CDR1 MNHEY, CDR2 SMNVEV (reference sequence). CDR3 length: 15 residues.

The CDR3 here is CASSEGSGGNEQFF. CDR3 in DNA: TGTGCCAGCAGTGAAGGGTCAGGGGGCAATGAGCAGTTCTTC. The chain links TRBV2 to TRBJ2-1, with 7 positions matching TRBD1. Germline V gene data show CDR1 as SNHLY and CDR2 as FYNNEI. This CDR3 is built from 14 residues. J lost 6 bases, V lost 1 base, and 3 bases had no gene match.

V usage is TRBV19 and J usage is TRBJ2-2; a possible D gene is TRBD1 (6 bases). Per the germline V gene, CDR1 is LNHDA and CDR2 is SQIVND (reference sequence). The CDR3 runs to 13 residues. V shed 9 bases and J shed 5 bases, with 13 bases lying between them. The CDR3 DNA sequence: TGTGCCAGCAGACCCGACAGGACCGGGGAGCTGTTTTTT. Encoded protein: CASRPDRTGELFF.